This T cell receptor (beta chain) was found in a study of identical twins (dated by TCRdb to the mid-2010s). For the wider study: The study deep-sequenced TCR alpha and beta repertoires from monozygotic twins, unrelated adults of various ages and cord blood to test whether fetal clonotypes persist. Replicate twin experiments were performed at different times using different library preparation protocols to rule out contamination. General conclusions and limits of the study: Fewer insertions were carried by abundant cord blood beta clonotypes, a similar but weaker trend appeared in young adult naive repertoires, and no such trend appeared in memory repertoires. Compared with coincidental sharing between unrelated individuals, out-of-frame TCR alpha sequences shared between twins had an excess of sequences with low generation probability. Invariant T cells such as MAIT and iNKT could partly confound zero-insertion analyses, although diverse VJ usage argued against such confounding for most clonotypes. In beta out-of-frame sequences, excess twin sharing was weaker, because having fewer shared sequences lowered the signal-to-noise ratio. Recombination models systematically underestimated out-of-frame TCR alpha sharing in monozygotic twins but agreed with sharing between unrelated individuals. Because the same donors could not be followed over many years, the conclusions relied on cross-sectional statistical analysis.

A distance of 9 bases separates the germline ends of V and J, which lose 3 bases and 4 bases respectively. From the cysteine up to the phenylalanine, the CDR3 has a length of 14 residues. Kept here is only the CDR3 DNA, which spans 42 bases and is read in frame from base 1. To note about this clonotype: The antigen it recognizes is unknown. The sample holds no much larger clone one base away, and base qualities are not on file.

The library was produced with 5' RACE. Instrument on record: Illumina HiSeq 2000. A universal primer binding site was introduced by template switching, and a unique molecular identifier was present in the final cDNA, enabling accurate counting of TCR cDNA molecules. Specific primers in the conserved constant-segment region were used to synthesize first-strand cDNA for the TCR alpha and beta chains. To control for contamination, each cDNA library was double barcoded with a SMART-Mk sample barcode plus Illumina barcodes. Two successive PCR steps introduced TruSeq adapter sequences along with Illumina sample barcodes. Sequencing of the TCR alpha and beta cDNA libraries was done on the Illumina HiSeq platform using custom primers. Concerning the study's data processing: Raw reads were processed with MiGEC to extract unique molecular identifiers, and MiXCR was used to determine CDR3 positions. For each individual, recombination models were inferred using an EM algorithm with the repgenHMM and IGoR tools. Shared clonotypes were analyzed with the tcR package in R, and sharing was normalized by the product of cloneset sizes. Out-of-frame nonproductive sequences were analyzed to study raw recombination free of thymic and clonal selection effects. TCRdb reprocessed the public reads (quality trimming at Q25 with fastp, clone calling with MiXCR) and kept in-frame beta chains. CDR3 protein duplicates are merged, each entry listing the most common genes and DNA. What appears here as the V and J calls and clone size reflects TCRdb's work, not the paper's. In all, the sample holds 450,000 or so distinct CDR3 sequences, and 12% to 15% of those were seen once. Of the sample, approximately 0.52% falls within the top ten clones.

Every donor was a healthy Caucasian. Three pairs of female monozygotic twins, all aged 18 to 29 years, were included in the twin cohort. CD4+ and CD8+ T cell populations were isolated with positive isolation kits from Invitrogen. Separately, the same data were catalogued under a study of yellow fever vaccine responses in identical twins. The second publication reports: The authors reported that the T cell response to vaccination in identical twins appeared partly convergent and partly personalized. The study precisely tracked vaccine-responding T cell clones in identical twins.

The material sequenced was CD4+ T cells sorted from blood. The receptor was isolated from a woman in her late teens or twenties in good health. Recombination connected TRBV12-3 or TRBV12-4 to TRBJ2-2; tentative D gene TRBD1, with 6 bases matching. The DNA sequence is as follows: TGTGCCAGCAGTTTGATACAGGGCACCGGGGAGCTGTTTTTT. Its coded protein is CASSLIQGTGELFF.